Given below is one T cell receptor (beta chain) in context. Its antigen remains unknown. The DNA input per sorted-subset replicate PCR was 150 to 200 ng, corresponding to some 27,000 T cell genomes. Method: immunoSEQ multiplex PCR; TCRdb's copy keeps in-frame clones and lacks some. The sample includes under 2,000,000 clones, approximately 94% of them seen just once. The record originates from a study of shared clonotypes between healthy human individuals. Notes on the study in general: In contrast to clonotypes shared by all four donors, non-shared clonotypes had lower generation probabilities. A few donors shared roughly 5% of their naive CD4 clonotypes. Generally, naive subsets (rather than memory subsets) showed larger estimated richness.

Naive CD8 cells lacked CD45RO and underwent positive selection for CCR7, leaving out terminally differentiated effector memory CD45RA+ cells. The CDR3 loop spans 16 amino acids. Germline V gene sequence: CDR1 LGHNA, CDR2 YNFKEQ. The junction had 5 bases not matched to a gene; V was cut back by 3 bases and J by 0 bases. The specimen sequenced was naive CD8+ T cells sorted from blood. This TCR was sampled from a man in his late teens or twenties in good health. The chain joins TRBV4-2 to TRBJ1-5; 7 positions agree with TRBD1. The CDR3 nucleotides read TGTGCCAGCAGCCATTCTGAGGGGGCTAGCAATCAGCCCCAGCATTTT. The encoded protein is CASSHSEGASNQPQHF.